The rows below give T cell receptor beta chains drawn from one sample of a study of T cells in Graves' hyperthyroidism and ophthalmopathy. TCRdb redid the calling of the multiplex PCR reads with MiXCR, one entry per CDR3 protein. The sample lists about 420,000 distinct CDR3 sequences, roughly 13% occurring once. Source material: blood. The receptor source for this set is a woman younger than 30 with Graves' hyperthyroidism. Each CDR3 is given with its conserved first and last residue. D genes are given only for firm matches. Expanded clones get a size class; other rows say once, few or many, or leave the size out.

V gene,D gene,clone size,J gene,CDR3 protein,CDR3 DNA
TRBV3-1,-,-,TRBJ1-3,CASSQVGLSVSGNTIYF,TGTGCCAGCAGCCAAGTGGGTTTGTCAGTCTCTGGAAACACCATATATTTT
TRBV28,-,few,TRBJ1-2,CASSFLKSSVYGYTF,TGTGCCAGCAGTTTTTTAAAGAGTTCAGTCTATGGCTACACCTTC
TRBV24-1,TRBD2,many,TRBJ2-1,CATSEAVLAGAIYNEQFF,TGTGCCACCAGTGAAGCCGTACTAGCGGGAGCTATATACAATGAGCAGTTCTTC
TRBV5-1,TRBD1,few,TRBJ1-4,CASSLPGQGYEKLFF,TGCGCCAGCAGCCTCCCGGGACAGGGGTATGAAAAACTGTTTTTT
TRBV18,-,many,TRBJ1-2,CASSPDSGYGYTF,TGTGCCAGCTCACCCGATTCAGGCTATGGCTACACCTTC
TRBV4-1,TRBD2,-,TRBJ2-1,CASSQHMVVAGGSSYNEQFF,TGCGCCAGCAGCCAACACATGGTGGTAGCGGGCGGGAGTTCCTACAATGAGCAGTTCTTC
TRBV30,-,once,TRBJ1-3,CAWNSGQYSGNTIYF,TGTGCCTGGAACTCCGGACAGTACTCTGGAAACACCATATATTTT
TRBV5-1,-,many,TRBJ2-3,CASSQGDLINTDTQYF,TGCGCCAGCAGCCAAGGGGACCTTATAAACACAGATACGCAGTATTTT
TRBV7-3,TRBD2,-,TRBJ2-7,CASSPLAGAAYEQYF,TGTGCCAGCAGCCCACTAGCGGGAGCCGCCTACGAGCAGTACTTC
TRBV2,-,many,TRBJ2-1,CASSAENSEQFF,TGTGCCAGCAGTGCCGAGAACAGTGAGCAGTTCTTC
TRBV29-1,-,few,TRBJ1-1,CSVGRRGNTEAFF,TGCAGCGTTGGGAGAAGGGGGAACACTGAAGCTTTCTTT
TRBV5-1,TRBD1,many,TRBJ2-7,CASSLAPGQGPYEQYF,TGCGCCAGCAGCTTGGCCCCGGGACAGGGACCTTACGAGCAGTACTTC
TRBV11-2,TRBD2,-,TRBJ2-7,CASSLGTTGTNYEQYF,TGTGCCAGCAGCCTGGGGACTACCGGGACGAACTACGAGCAGTACTTC
TRBV18,-,-,TRBJ1-2,CASSLRTDSMSYTF,TGTGCCAGCTCACTTAGGACGGACTCTATGAGCTACACCTTC
TRBV12-3/TRBV12-4,TRBD1,many,TRBJ1-5,CASSLGTGHQPQHF,TGTGCCAGCAGTTTAGGGACAGGGCACCAGCCCCAGCATTTT
TRBV28,-,many,TRBJ2-5,CASSSDPSEETQYF,TGTGCCAGCAGTTCAGACCCATCGGAAGAGACCCAGTACTTC
TRBV6-2/TRBV6-3,TRBD1,few,TRBJ2-7,CASSVPDRVLHEQYF,TGTGCCAGCAGCGTACCCGACAGGGTTCTCCACGAGCAGTACTTC
TRBV12-3/TRBV12-4,TRBD1,many,TRBJ1-1,CASRGTGVNTEAFF,TGTGCCAGCAGAGGCACAGGGGTGAACACTGAAGCTTTCTTT
TRBV4-2,-,few,TRBJ1-6,CASSQDPGQSSYNSPLHF,TGTGCCAGCAGCCAAGATCCAGGACAGAGCTCCTATAATTCACCCCTCCACTTT
TRBV27,TRBD2,-,TRBJ2-7,CASSFRREGFYEQYF,TGTGCCAGCAGTTTCCGGCGGGAGGGATTCTACGAGCAGTACTTC
TRBV5-1,-,many,TRBJ2-3,CASSDSPGPDTQYF,TGCGCCAGCAGCGACTCCCCCGGCCCAGATACGCAGTATTTT
TRBV3-1,TRBD2,-,TRBJ2-2,CASSSGGGTGELFF,TGTGCCAGCAGCTCCGGGGGGGGCACCGGGGAGCTGTTTTTT
TRBV30,-,many,TRBJ1-1,CAWSREDAFF,TGTGCCTGGAGTCGGGAAGACGCTTTCTTT
TRBV3-1,-,many,TRBJ2-3,CASSQVPTDTQYF,TGTGCCAGCAGCCAAGTTCCTACAGATACGCAGTATTTT
TRBV20-1,-,-,TRBJ1-4,CSARFGVNEKLFF,TGCAGTGCTAGATTCGGGGTTAATGAAAAACTGTTTTTT
TRBV2,TRBD1,-,TRBJ2-2,CASRLSGTGGTGELFF,TGTGCCAGCAGACTTTCGGGGACAGGGGGCACCGGGGAGCTGTTTTTT
TRBV6-1,TRBD2,many,TRBJ2-1,CASSERASGSIYNEQFF,TGTGCCAGCAGTGAAAGGGCTAGCGGGAGTATTTACAATGAGCAGTTCTTC
TRBV27,-,-,TRBJ2-4,CASSLRSLRDKRYF,TGTGCCAGCAGTTTACGGAGTCTCCGGGACAAGAGGTACTTC
TRBV30,-,many,TRBJ1-4,CAWSVLGPEDAKLFF,TGTGCCTGGAGTGTACTAGGGCCGGAAGACGCAAAACTGTTTTTT
TRBV30,-,many,TRBJ1-5,CAWSVQGNQPQHF,TGTGCCTGGAGTGTACAGGGCAATCAGCCCCAGCATTTT
TRBV12-3/TRBV12-4,-,many,TRBJ1-5,CASSGSLGPQHF,TGTGCCAGCAGTGGGAGTTTAGGGCCCCAGCATTTT
TRBV6-1,-,many,TRBJ1-5,CASSDDQPQHF,TGTGCCAGCAGTGACGATCAGCCCCAGCATTTT
TRBV6-1,TRBD2,-,TRBJ2-1,CASRRLAGGGYNEQFF,TGTGCCAGCAGACGACTAGCGGGAGGGGGGTACAATGAGCAGTTCTTC
TRBV18,-,many,TRBJ1-1,CASSRTGDINTEAFF,TGTGCCAGCTCGCGGACCGGGGACATAAACACTGAAGCTTTCTTT
TRBV6-1,-,many,TRBJ1-5,CASSPTKRGQPQHF,TGTGCCAGCAGTCCGACAAAGAGAGGACAGCCCCAGCATTTT
TRBV6-1,-,-,TRBJ2-1,CASSQITLGRSEQFF,TGTGCCAGCAGCCAAATAACACTAGGAAGGTCTGAGCAGTTCTTC
TRBV24-1,-,-,TRBJ2-7,CATSLDLGQRYEQYF,TGTGCCACCAGTTTGGACCTTGGACAGCGTTACGAGCAGTACTTC
TRBV28,TRBD1,-,TRBJ1-4,CASSLIEGATTNEKLFF,TGTGCCAGCAGTTTGATCGAGGGGGCGACAACTAATGAAAAACTGTTTTTT
TRBV6-1,-,few,TRBJ2-3,CASSNAGSDTQYF,TGTGCCAGCAGCAACGCCGGGTCAGATACGCAGTATTTT
TRBV7-3,TRBD2,many,TRBJ2-3,CASSLTEAGGADTQYF,TGTGCCAGCAGCTTAACGGAGGCGGGAGGAGCAGATACGCAGTATTTT
TRBV7-2,-,-,TRBJ2-2,CASSLRTPTPGELFF,TGTGCCAGCAGCTTAAGGACACCGACACCCGGGGAGCTGTTTTTT
TRBV3-1,TRBD1,-,TRBJ2-4,CASSPGGKNIQYF,TGTGCCAGCAGCCCAGGGGGTAAAAACATTCAGTACTTC
TRBV18,TRBD1,many,TRBJ2-2,CASSPRQGPEPGELFF,TGTGCCAGCTCACCACGACAGGGACCTGAACCCGGGGAGCTGTTTTTT
TRBV29-1,TRBD2,-,TRBJ2-3,CSVVSLAGADTQYF,TGCAGCGTTGTTAGCCTAGCGGGAGCGGATACGCAGTATTTT